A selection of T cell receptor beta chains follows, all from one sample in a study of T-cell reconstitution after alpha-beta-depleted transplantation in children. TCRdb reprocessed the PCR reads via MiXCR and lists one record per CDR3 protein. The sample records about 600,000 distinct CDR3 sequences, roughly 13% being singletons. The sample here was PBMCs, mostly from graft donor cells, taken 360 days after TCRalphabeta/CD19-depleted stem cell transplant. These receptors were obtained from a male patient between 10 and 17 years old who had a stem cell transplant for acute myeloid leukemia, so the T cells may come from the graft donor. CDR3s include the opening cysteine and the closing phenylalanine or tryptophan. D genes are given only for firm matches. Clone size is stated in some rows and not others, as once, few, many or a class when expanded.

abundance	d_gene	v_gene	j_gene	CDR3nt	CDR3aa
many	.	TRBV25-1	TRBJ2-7	TGTGCCAATGTGAGGACTGGTACCATTCGGGCCTACGAGCAGTACTTC	CANVRTGTIRAYEQYF
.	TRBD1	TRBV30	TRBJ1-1	TGTGCCTGGAGACCCGACAGGGCCGAAGCTTTCTTT	CAWRPDRAEAFF
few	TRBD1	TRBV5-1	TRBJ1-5	TGCGCCAGCAGCTTTCAGGGGGCATACAATCAGCCCCAGCATTTT	CASSFQGAYNQPQHF
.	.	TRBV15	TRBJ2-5	TGTGCCACCAGCAGGGTTCCAGGGGCGTTTAAAGAGACCCAGTACTTC	CATSRVPGAFKETQYF
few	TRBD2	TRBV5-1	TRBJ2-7	TGCGCCAGCAGCCTGGAACGACTAGCGGGAGACCCCTACGAGCAGTACTTC	CASSLERLAGDPYEQYF
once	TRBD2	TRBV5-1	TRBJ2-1	TGCGCCAGCAGCCTGAACCCGGGACTAGCGGGAGGGGTTTACAATGAGCAGTTCTTC	CASSLNPGLAGGVYNEQFF
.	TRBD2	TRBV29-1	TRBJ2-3	TGTGGAGCGGCGGGAGGGAGCCCAGATACGCAGTATTTT	CGAAGGSPDTQYF
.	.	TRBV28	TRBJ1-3	TGTGCCAGCAGCCTGGGAACTTTCTCTGGAAACACCACATATTTT	CASSLGTFSGNTTYF
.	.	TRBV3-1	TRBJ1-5	TGTGCCAGCAGCCAAGTGGCAGGGCCAAATCAGCCCCAGCATTTT	CASSQVAGPNQPQHF
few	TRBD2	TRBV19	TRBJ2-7	TGTGCCAGTAGTAGAGATAGCGGGTCCCGCTACGAGCAGTACTTC	CASSRDSGSRYEQYF
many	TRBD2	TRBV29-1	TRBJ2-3	TGCAGCGTCCTCTCGACTAGCGGGAAACCCTATTTT	CSVLSTSGKPYF
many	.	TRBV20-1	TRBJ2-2	TGCAGTGCTAGGCCTACCGTGAGGGTATCCGGGGAGCTGTTTTTT	CSARPTVRVSGELFF
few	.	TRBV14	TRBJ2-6	TGTGCCAGCAGCCTAAATGCCATCTCTGGGGCCAACGTCCTGACTTTC	CASSLNAISGANVLTF
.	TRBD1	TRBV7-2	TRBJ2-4	TGTGCCAGCAGCCCAATCTCCCAGGGGGCGCGATACATTCAGTACTTC	CASSPISQGARYIQYF
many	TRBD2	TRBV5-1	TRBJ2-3	TGCGCCAGCAGCTACTTAGCGGGAACCACAGATACGCAGTATTTT	CASSYLAGTTDTQYF
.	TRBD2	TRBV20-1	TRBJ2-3	TGCAGTGCTAGTAGGACTAGCGGTTCTAGCACAGATACGCAGTATTTT	CSASRTSGSSTDTQYF